A single TCR beta chain is shown here with its context. The antigen remains undetermined. The record originates from a study of cytomegalovirus exposure and HLA in healthy donors. Study-wide results and limits: Later analysis placed DRB1 highest and HLA-C lowest in TCR association rates, which differed by HLA locus. One variant, a missense change in DCLRE1C, was linked in a later analysis to TCR beta V- and J-gene trimming.

PCR primers comprised 60 Vbeta and 13 Jbeta primers. The protocol was immunoSEQ multiplex PCR, while the TCRdb copy is restricted to in-frame clones and leaves out a portion. There are around 120,000 clones in the sample; 80% occur only once, and just over 1% lies in the top ten. Specimen: PBMCs. The source is a human donor in good health.

The CDR3 loop is CASSLGGVYEQYF. The DNA for the CDR3 is TGTGCCAGCAGCTTAGGTGGAGTCTACGAGCAGTACTTC. The chain combines TRBV11-2 with TRBJ2-7; D is uncertain. Looked up from germline, CDR1 is SGHAT and CDR2 is FQNNGV. Trimming shortened V by 1 base and J by 3 bases, and 7 bases separated the two germline ends. This CDR3 spans 13 amino acids.